This T cell receptor (beta chain) was identified during a study of neoadjuvant anti-PD-1 for oral cavity cancer. Study-level points and caveats: PBMC Gini-index clonality exceeded responders' in non-responders post-nivolumab. Only a few patients per response group were TCR-analyzed; validation needed.

On this clone: Its antigen is currently unknown.

Libraries were prepared by immunoSEQ multiplex PCR; TCRdb keeps only in-frame clonotypes and omits some of them. The sample includes fewer than 20,000 clones, about 60% of them seen just once. Analysis of PBMCs was direct, with no culture step. In germline, CDR1 is SGHDT, CDR2 YYEEEE. The CDR3 length is 16 residues. Trimming cost V 0 bases and J 6 bases, with 18 bases left between them. Source: PBMCs, taken before nivolumab (anti-PD-1) treatment. V gene TRBV5-6 combines with J gene TRBJ1-1, with D perhaps matching TRBD1 (5 bases). This TCR was sampled from a person between 40 and 85 years old with oral cavity squamous cell carcinoma. CDR3 nucleotides: TGTGCCAGCAGCTTGGGTGGGGCCGGGACTATGTCTGAAGCTTTCTTT. Protein: CASSLGGAGTMSEAFF. The full variable domain, its missing parts supplied by reference TRBV5-6 and TRBJ1-1, is DAGVTQSPTHLIKTRGQQVTLRCSPKSGHDTVSWYQQALGQGPQFIFQYYEEEERQRGNFPDRFSGHQFPNYSSELNVNALLLGDSALYLCASSLGGAGTMSEAFFGQGTRLTVV.